The sequence of this T cell receptor (beta chain) was determined in a study of T cells in tuberculosis. Across the whole study: IGRA-negative adolescents, IGRA-positive adolescents with latent tuberculosis and adults with active tuberculosis formed this South African cohort.

Time point specified: new active TB diagnosis, blood taken before or within 7 days of starting treatment. Each patient had positive sputum smear microscopy and/or positive culture. Regarding the study as a whole: Smaller alpha distances in active tuberculosis partly reflected shorter CDR3-alpha lengths.

In the case of this clone: Its antigen remains unknown.

This table comes from immunoSEQ multiplex PCR, and its TCRdb copy is limited to in-frame clones, with some not included. Of about 53,000 clones listed, roughly 96% were seen once; the top ten hold about 1.3%. The germline V gene has CDR1 SGHDT and CDR2 YYEEEE. The V gene lost 4 bases and the J gene lost 0 bases, with 12 bases spanning the gap. There are 15 residues in the CDR3. J is TRBJ2-3 and V is TRBV5-6, with D tentatively TRBD2 (5 bases). The material sequenced was PBMCs, taken at tuberculosis diagnosis. This TCR was sampled from an adult with tuberculosis. For the CDR3, the DNA is TGTGCCAGCAGCGGTTGGACTCGTAGCACAGATACGCAGTATTTT. Translated, it gives CASSGWTRSTDTQYF.